The 15 T cell receptor beta chains below all came from one sample that was sequenced in a study of blood T cell repertoires in COVID-19. TCRdb's table, derived via immunoSEQ multiplex PCR, lists solely in-frame clones and lacks some. The table includes 200,000 to 300,000 clones, approximately 80% detected once. Sequences were obtained from peripheral blood. The receptor source for this set is a man aged 55 to 70 with acute or convalescent COVID-19.

The V and J genes are TRBV9 and TRBJ2-7, with D tentatively TRBD1 (5 bases). There are 16 residues in the CDR3. The V and J ends lost 1 base and 4 bases respectively, with 18 bases between them. Germline V gives CDR1 SGDLS, CDR2 YYNGEE. The CDR3 sequence is CASSVTGQGVIYEQYF. In DNA, the CDR3 is TGTGCCAGCAGCGTAACCGGACAAGGGGTAATTTACGAGCAGTACTTC.

The chain combines TRBV27 with TRBJ1-4; D unresolved. CDR1 and CDR2 from the germline V gene are MNHEY and SMNVEV (reference sequence). The CDR3 length is 14 residues. V gave up 0 bases and J gave up 4 bases, with 6 bases separating them. CDR3 DNA sequence: TGTGCCAGCAGTTTATCACTGTTTAATGAAAAACTGTTTTTT. Its protein is CASSLSLFNEKLFF.

V usage is TRBV7-8 and J usage is TRBJ2-3, with a tentative D call TRBD2 (7 bases). CDR1 is SGHVS and CDR2 is FQNEAQ in the germline V gene. This CDR3 has 16 amino acids. Trimming removed 6 bases at V and 5 bases at J, with 21 bases between. The CDR3 reads CASSLGQGGGQDTQYF. Here the CDR3 DNA reads TGTGCCAGCAGTTTGGGCCAAGGGGGGGGGCAAGATACGCAGTATTTT.

The chain carries TRBV4-3 and TRBJ1-2; a weak D match, TRBD1 (5 bases). This CDR3 is built from 14 residues. CDR1 and CDR2 (germline): LGHNA, YSLEER. V was pared by 0 bases and J by 4 bases, with 9 bases between. DNA of the CDR3: TGCGCCAGCAGCCAAGAATTGACAGCCTATGGCTACACCTTC. Protein: CASSQELTAYGYTF.

This clone was seen just once. This rearrangement joins TRBV3-1 (or the pseudogene TRBV3-2) to TRBJ1-5; D unresolved. The CDR3 loop spans 15 amino acids. The ends were cut back, 3 bases at V and 6 bases at J, with 15 bases in the middle. Germline V gives CDR1 LGHDT, CDR2 YNNKEL (reference sequence). CDR3 sequence reads: CASSQAGDGSQPQHF. As DNA, the CDR3 is TGTGCCAGCAGCCAGGCTGGGGATGGGAGTCAGCCCCAGCATTTT.

The rearrangement uses TRBV6-6 and TRBJ2-7, with 8 positions matching TRBD1. Germline V lookup: CDR1 MNHNY, CDR2 SVGAGI (reference sequence). The length of the CDR3 is 14 residues. V gave up 6 bases and J gave up 2 bases; unmatched junction bases: 6. The DNA of the CDR3 is TGTGCCAGCAGGCTCGGACAGGGCCCCTACGAGCAGTACTTC. It yields the protein CASRLGQGPYEQYF.

This clone was seen a handful of times. V and J are TRBV18 and TRBJ1-4; 9 bases fit TRBD1. Germline V CDR1 and CDR2: KGHSH, LQKENI. The J segment lost 6 bases and the V segment lost 6 bases, leaving 5 bases of the junction unmatched. CDR3 length: 14 residues. For the CDR3, the DNA is TGTGCCAGCTCCCTCCGGGACAGGGATGAAAAACTGTTTTTT. It translates to CASSLRDRDEKLFF.

There are a few counts of this clone. The V gene is TRBV18, the J gene TRBJ1-1, with D perhaps matching TRBD1 (5 bases). The CDR3 loop spans 15 amino acids. Germline V gene data show CDR1 as KGHSH and CDR2 as LQKENI. Between the trimmed V and J ends, which lost 2 bases and 5 bases, there was a span of 15 bases. The CDR3 loop is CASSPSAGGRTEAFF. The CDR3 DNA reads as TGTGCCAGCTCACCAAGTGCGGGGGGAAGAACTGAAGCTTTCTTT.

The chain has TRBV25-1 and TRBJ1-1; perhaps TRBD1 as D (6 bases). The CDR3 consists of 15 residues. Germline V CDR1 and CDR2: MGHDK, SYGVNS. Trimming took off 8 bases at V and 1 base at J, with 17 bases between the two ends. The CDR3 spells CASSRGGRSNTEAFF. CDR3 nucleotide sequence: TGTGCCAGCTCCCGAGGGGGACGGTCGAACACTGAAGCTTTCTTT.

The CDR3 spells CASSSGLAGRYEQYF. The CDR3 bases are TGTGCCAGCAGCTCGGGACTAGCGGGACGGTACGAGCAGTACTTC. This chain connects TRBV11-3 to TRBJ2-7, with 13 bases lining up with TRBD2. Germline CDR1 and CDR2: SGHNT and YENEEA. The ends lost 4 bases at V and 4 bases at J; junction bases unmatched: 4. The CDR3 consists of 15 residues.

The chain combines TRBV9 with TRBJ2-2; 8 bases fit TRBD2. V lost 0 bases and J lost 7; bases outside the gene matches: 5. This CDR3 is 15 amino acids long. Germline V CDR1 and CDR2: SGDLS, YYNGEE. CDR3 nucleotides: TGTGCCAGCAGCGTAGATCTGGGGACTAGCGGGGAGCTGTTTTTT. Protein: CASSVDLGTSGELFF. Together with reference TRBV9 and TRBJ2-2, the CDR3 gives the full variable domain: DSGVTQTPKHLITATGQRVTLRCSPRSGDLSVYWYQQSLDQGLQFLIQYYNGEERAKGNILERFSAQQFPDLHSELNLSSLELGDSALYFCASSVDLGTSGELFFGEGSRLTVL.

J is TRBJ1-2 and V is TRBV28; D gene ambiguous. Trimming shortened V by 4 bases and J by 2 bases, and 11 bases separated the two germline ends. This CDR3 is 14 amino acids long. The germline V gene encodes CDR1 MDHEN and CDR2 SYDVKM. The chain's CDR3 is CASSSSRENYGYTF. The CDR3 DNA sequence: TGTGCCAGCAGTTCCAGCCGGGAAAACTATGGCTACACCTTC.

V and J are TRBV5-5 and TRBJ2-7; 7 nucleotides match TRBD2. The CDR3 has 19 residues. V lost 1 base, J lost 2 bases, and 18 bases stayed unmatched. CDR1 and CDR2 (germline): SGHKS, YYEKEE (reference sequence). The CDR3 region is CASSLWEGPQAFRTYEQYF. The CDR3 DNA sequence: TGTGCCAGCAGCTTGTGGGAGGGACCCCAGGCGTTCCGGACCTACGAGCAGTACTTC.

V gene TRBV2 combines with J gene TRBJ1-2; 9 bases align to TRBD1. There are 15 residues in the CDR3. V was clipped by 5 bases and J by 3 bases; unmatched bases: 7. The germline CDR1 and CDR2 sequences are SNHLY and FYNNEI. In DNA form, the CDR3 reads TGTGCCAGCAGTTTCACAGGGGGCTTTGACTATGGCTACACCTTC. It encodes CASSFTGGFDYGYTF. The full variable domain, with the rest looked up from reference TRBV2 and TRBJ1-2, is EPEVTQTPSHQVTQMGQEVILRCVPISNHLYFYWYRQILGQKVEFLVSFYNNEISEKSEIFDDQFSVERPDGSNFTLKIRSTKLEDSAMYFCASSFTGGFDYGYTFGSGTRLTVV.

The rearrangement joins TRBV29-1 to TRBJ2-5, with 11 bases lining up with TRBD2. The V gene's germline CDR1 is SQVTM and CDR2 ANQGSEA. The CDR3 is 14 amino acids. V lost 7 bases, J lost 3 bases, and 7 bases stayed unmatched. As DNA, the CDR3 is TGCAGCGGTGGGACTAGCGGCTCTAAAGAGACCCAGTACTTC. Amino acids: CSGGTSGSKETQYF. The entire variable domain, with the rest obtained from reference TRBV29-1 and TRBJ2-5, is as follows: SAVISQKPSRDICQRGTSLTIQCQVDSQVTMMFWYRQQPGQSLTLIATANQGSEATYESGFVIDKFPISRPNLTFSTLTVSNMSPEDSSIYLCSGGTSGSKETQYFGPGTRLLVL.